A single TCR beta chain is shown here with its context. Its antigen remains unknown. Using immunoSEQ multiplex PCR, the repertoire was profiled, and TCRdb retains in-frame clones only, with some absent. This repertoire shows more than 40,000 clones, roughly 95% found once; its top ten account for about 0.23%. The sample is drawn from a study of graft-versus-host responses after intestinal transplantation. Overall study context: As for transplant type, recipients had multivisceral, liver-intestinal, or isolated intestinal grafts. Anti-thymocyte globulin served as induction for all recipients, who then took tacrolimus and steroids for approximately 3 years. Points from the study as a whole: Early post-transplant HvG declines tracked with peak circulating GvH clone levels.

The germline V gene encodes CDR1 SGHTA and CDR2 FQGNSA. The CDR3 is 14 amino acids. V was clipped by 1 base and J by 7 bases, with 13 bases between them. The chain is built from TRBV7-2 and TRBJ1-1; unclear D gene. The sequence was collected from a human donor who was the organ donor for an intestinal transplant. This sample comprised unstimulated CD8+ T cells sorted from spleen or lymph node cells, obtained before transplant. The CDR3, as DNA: TGTGCCAGCAGCTTAGAGGCGGTGTCAGTTGAAGCTTTCTTT. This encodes CASSLEAVSVEAFF.